Below are 32 T cell receptor delta chains sequenced from a single sample in a study of Vδ1+ human thymocytes. Overall study findings and caveats: Highly polyclonal TRG and TRD repertoires with Gaussian CDR3 length distributions appeared in thymus.

The antigens of these receptors remain unknown. Sequences come from RNA converted to cDNA by reverse transcription. Pooled V-gene forward primers with one constant-region reverse primer generated the CDR3 amplicons by multiplex PCR. TCRdb re-called the multiplex PCR reads with CATT. The data hold fewer than 30,000 delta-chain clones, with under 8.5% observed a single time. Sequencing input: Vdelta1+ gamma-delta thymocytes from the thymus. Subset reported: FACS-sorted CD3+ TCRalphabeta- TCRVdelta1+ TCRVdelta2- thymocytes. The source is a girl under three years old who had congenital heart surgery.

This sequence joins TRDV1 and TRDJ1, with D perhaps being TRDD2 or TRDD3 (5 bases each). V lost 4 bases and J lost 0, with 24 bases in between. This CDR3 spans 19 amino acids. The germline CDR1 and CDR2 sequences are TSWWSYY and QGS. CDR3 nucleotide sequence: TGTGCTCTTGGGGCGCTTCCCCGTACTGGCCCTAACTACACCGATAAACTCATCTTT. Protein product: CALGALPRTGPNYTDKLIF.

A few counts support this clone. V and J are TRDV1 and TRDJ1, with 7 positions matching TRDD2. This CDR3 has 18 residues. J gave up 6 bases and V 1 base, and 17 bases lay outside the gene matches. From germline, CDR1 is TSWWSYY and CDR2 QGS. The CDR3 loop is CALGEPFFLRIAPYKLIF. The DNA of the CDR3 is TGTGCTCTTGGGGAACCTTTTTTCCTACGTATCGCACCGTATAAACTCATCTTT.

Here the J gene is TRDJ1 and the V gene is not called; the D segment call TRDD3 is taken from the table without a DNA check. This CDR3 has 23 residues. The CDR3 protein is CALGNPRFGRDFVLGDNSDKLIF. CDR3 nucleotide sequence: TGTGCTCTTGGGAACCCAAGATTCGGGAGGGACTTTGTACTGGGGGATAACTCCGATAAACTCATCTTT.

This clone was counted only a few times. The rearrangement links TRDV1 to TRDJ1, with 9 bases that match TRDD3. Per the germline V gene, CDR1 is TSWWSYY and CDR2 is QGS. With V trimmed by 3 bases and J by 1 base, 18 bases remained unmatched. CDR3 length: 20 residues. In DNA, the CDR3 is TGTGCTCTTGGGGAGCAAAGGATACGGGGGATACATCCCGTCACCGATAAACTCATCTTT. Protein sequence: CALGEQRIRGIHPVTDKLIF.

The V gene is TRDV1, the J gene TRDJ1, with a possible D match to TRDD3 (6 bases). The germline V gene has CDR1 TSWWSYY and CDR2 QGS. This CDR3 region has 20 residues. V lost 0 bases and J 0 bases, leaving 23 bases between the germline ends. The CDR3 reads CALGELPPVGWGSYTDKLIF. The CDR3 DNA reads TGTGCTCTTGGGGAACTCCCCCCCGTGGGGTGGGGGTCGTACACCGATAAACTCATCTTT.

This clone was seen more than once but under ten times. The rearrangement links TRDV1 to TRDJ1, with 13 bases identical to TRDD3. The CDR3 runs 22 residues. Per the germline V gene, CDR1 is TSWWSYY and CDR2 is QGS. V lost 3 bases to trimming and J lost 0 bases; unmatched junction nucleotides: 19. This chain's CDR3 is CALGDSQPHVLGDTRYTDKLIF. Written as DNA, the CDR3 is TGTGCTCTTGGGGATTCCCAGCCCCACGTACTGGGGGATACGCGGTACACCGATAAACTCATCTTT.

Sample share makes this clone medium-sized. This chain uses TRDV2 with TRDJ1, with TRDD3 matching over 8 bases. The CDR3 runs 14 residues. Germline V lookup: CDR1 GEAIGNYY, CDR2 EKD. J was trimmed by 8 bases and V by 3 bases; bases with no gene match: 10. The CDR3 spells CACDFTGGTWKLIF. As DNA, the CDR3 is TGTGCCTGTGACTTTACTGGGGGCACCTGGAAACTCATCTTT.

This clone was seen more than once but under ten times. This rearrangement joins TRDV1 to TRDJ1, with a tentative D call TRDD2 (6 bases). Trimming took 0 bases from V and 3 from J, leaving 20 bases between them. The CDR3 is 18 amino acids. CDR1 and CDR2 (germline): TSWWSYY, QGS. The CDR3 sequence: CALGELVLVGLPSDKLIF. The CDR3 DNA reads TGTGCTCTTGGGGAACTAGTACTCGTCGGCCTTCCCTCCGATAAACTCATCTTT.

The chain links TRDV1 to TRDJ1; D tentatively fits TRDD1 or TRDD3 (5 bases each). The CDR3 consists of 20 residues. Germline CDR1 TSWWSYY, CDR2 QGS. V was clipped by 2 bases and J by 0 bases, with 25 bases between them. The CDR3 nucleotides are TGTGCTCTTGGGGAAGAAACCCTAAGCCTCGAGGGGAAATACACCGATAAACTCATCTTT. It translates to CALGEETLSLEGKYTDKLIF.

As for this clone: One junction end does not reproduce the germline sequence, and a read error may be involved. Other DNA sequences of this sample code for an identical CDR3. The chain recombines TRDV1 with TRDJ1, with 9 positions matching TRDD3. Germline loops: CDR1 TSWWSYY, CDR2 QGS. This CDR3 spans 19 amino acids. The chain's CDR3 is CALGVLNRGYGTYTDKLIF. CDR3 nucleotides: TGTGCTCTCGGGGTCCTGAACCGGGGATACGGCACGTACACCGATAAACTCATCTTT.

V gene TRDV1 combines with J gene TRDJ1; 13 bases map to TRDD3. There are 24 residues in the CDR3. Germline V CDR1 and CDR2: TSWWSYY, QGS. V lost 1 base and J lost 0; bases outside the gene matches: 23. Here the CDR3 DNA reads TGTGCTCTTGGGGAACGAGAAATCCGTAACTGGGGGATACGCGTCAGAGGGTACACCGATAAACTCATCTTT. Translated: CALGEREIRNWGIRVRGYTDKLIF.

A note on this clone: This may stem from a read error, because a much larger clone lies one nucleotide away. The sample has other DNA sequences that encode this CDR3 too. This rearrangement joins TRDV2 to TRDJ1; D is undetermined. The CDR3 contains 17 residues. The germline gives CDR1 GEAIGNYY, CDR2 EKD. V lost 3 bases and J 0 bases, leaving 19 bases between the germline ends. The CDR3, as DNA: TGTGCCTGTGACGGTGATCCACTAGGGGCGTACACCGATAAACTCATCTTT. This encodes CACDGDPLGAYTDKLIF.

The chain has TRDV1 and TRDJ1; D is unclear. The germline gives CDR1 TSWWSYY, CDR2 QGS. This CDR3 contains 14 residues. The germline V and J ends were trimmed by 2 bases and 7 bases, with 14 bases remaining between them. This chain's CDR3 is CALGESPPVGKLIF. DNA of the CDR3: TGTGCTCTTGGGGAATCGCCTCCCGTTGGTAAACTCATCTTT.

J is TRDJ1 and V is TRDV1; 9 nucleotides line up with TRDD3. CDR3 length: 17 amino acids. Germline lookup yields CDR1 TSWWSYY and CDR2 QGS. J gave up 4 bases and V 5 bases, and 14 bases lay outside the gene matches. CDR3: CALGLPRGGYRDDKLIF. The CDR3 bases are TGTGCTCTTGGGTTACCAAGGGGGGGATACAGAGACGATAAACTCATCTTT.

This clone showed up just a few times. The J gene is TRDJ1, the V gene TRDV1; 7 bases fit TRDD3. The V gene's germline CDR1 is TSWWSYY and CDR2 QGS. V lost 1 base, J lost 3 bases, and 26 bases stayed unmatched. This CDR3 comprises 22 residues. The CDR3 loop reads CALGEPRQTDVLGPRSADKLIF. Written as DNA, the CDR3 is TGTGCTCTTGGGGAACCCCGCCAGACCGATGTACTGGGGCCAAGGAGCGCCGATAAACTCATCTTT.

This clone was seen only a few times. V is TRDV1 and J is TRDJ1, with D maybe TRDD2 (5 bases). Germline V gene lookup returns CDR1 TSWWSYY and CDR2 QGS. CDR3 length: 18 residues. V was shortened by 1 base and J by 2 bases, with 20 bases between the two germline ends. CDR3 sequence: CALGERYHVLARTDKLIF. CDR3 nucleotide sequence: TGTGCTCTTGGGGAACGATATCACGTCCTAGCTCGGACCGATAAACTCATCTTT.

The genes are TRDV1 and TRDJ1, with TRDD3 matching 13 bases. The CDR3 is 22 residues long. The germline V gene has CDR1 TSWWSYY and CDR2 QGS. Trimming at V came to 5 bases and at J to 10 bases, leaving 31 bases not matched to a gene. The CDR3 spells CALGPCGLPLSTGGYAEVILIF. The CDR3 bases are TGTGCTCTTGGGCCCTGTGGGCTTCCCCTCTCTACTGGGGGATACGCGGAGGTTATACTCATCTTT.

The J gene call is TRDJ1, but no V gene call exists; the DNA was not used to check the table's D call, TRDD3. The length of the CDR3 is 19 residues. The DNA of the CDR3 is TGTGCTCTTGGGGGGGATATTCCTACCGTACTGGGGGGCACCGATAAACTCATCTTT. Its translation: CALGGDIPTVLGGTDKLIF.

Without a V gene call, the J gene is given as TRDJ1; TRDD3 is the table's D call, not checked against the DNA. The CDR3 contains 20 residues. CDR3 region: CALGVHLSYSLLGDTLKLIF. The CDR3 DNA follows: TGTGCTCTTGGGGTCCACCTTTCCTACTCTTTACTGGGGGATACGCTTAAACTCATCTTT.

The rearrangement uses TRDV1 and TRDJ1; 8 bases are shared with TRDD3. CDR1 and CDR2 from the germline V gene are TSWWSYY and QGS. The CDR3 consists of 18 residues. With V trimmed by 5 bases and J by 2 bases, 16 bases remained unmatched. This CDR3 is CALGSLLQGDTATDKLIF. The CDR3 DNA reads TGTGCTCTTGGGTCGCTCCTACAAGGGGATACTGCAACCGATAAACTCATCTTT.

This clone has only a few counts. V usage is TRDV1 and J usage is TRDJ1; D uncertain. Trimming removed 1 base from V and 10 bases from J, with 13 bases in between. Germline V gene data show CDR1 as TSWWSYY and CDR2 as QGS. The CDR3 has 13 residues. CDR3 coding DNA: TGTGCTCTTGGGGAACCCCCCTCCGAAGGACTCATCTTT. It codes for CALGEPPSEGLIF.

The J segment is TRDJ1; no V gene was assigned; TRDD3, the D gene given by the table, was not confirmed from the DNA. This CDR3 contains 15 residues. The CDR3, as DNA: TGTGCTCTTGGGGCGCGGGGGGGGGATACCGATAAACTCATCTTT. Translation gives CALGARGGDTDKLIF.

This clone was picked up a small number of times. The V and J genes are TRDV1 and TRDJ1, with 12 bases that match TRDD3. Germline trimming cut 0 bases from V and 2 bases from J; bases unmatched to any gene: 16. Germline values: CDR1 TSWWSYY, CDR2 QGS. The CDR3 spans 21 residues. The CDR3 nucleotides read TGTGCTCTTGGGGAACTACTGCTGGGGGATACGCTCAAATATTATACCGATAAACTCATCTTT. As protein: CALGELLLGDTLKYYTDKLIF.

This clone was seen a few times. V is TRDV1 and J is TRDJ1; D is possibly TRDD2 or TRDD3 (9 bases each). The germline gives CDR1 TSWWSYY, CDR2 QGS. The CDR3 contains 20 residues. Trimming left V 1 base short and J 3 bases short, with 27 bases between. The CDR3 loop reads CALGERREPSYGGYSDKLIF. The CDR3, as DNA: TGTGCTCTTGGGGAACGACGAGAACCTTCCTACGGGGGATACTCCGATAAACTCATCTTT.

The V and J genes are TRDV1 and TRDJ1, with 8 bases that match TRDD3. V gave up 3 bases and J gave up 4 bases; unmatched junction bases: 25. The CDR3 has 21 residues. Germline CDR1 is TSWWSYY and CDR2 is QGS. The CDR3 DNA reads as TGTGCTCTTGGGGACCGACTTCCCGCCTCAGGGTACTGGGGGGCCCTCGATAAACTCATCTTT. Its protein product is CALGDRLPASGYWGALDKLIF.

There are a few counts of this clone. The chain employs TRDV1 and TRDJ1; 9 nucleotides agree with TRDD3. Germline CDR1 TSWWSYY, CDR2 QGS. CDR3 length: 19 residues. The junction had 11 bases not matched to a gene; V was cut back by 0 bases and J by 0 bases. The CDR3 DNA is TGTGCTCTTGGGGAACTCCCCCCGTTACTGGGGGACTACACCGATAAACTCATCTTT. Protein product: CALGELPPLLGDYTDKLIF.

This clone was detected only a few times. The chain combines TRDV1 with TRDJ1, with TRDD3 matching over 8 bases. V trimming: 5 bases; J trimming: 4 bases; junction bases outside the gene matches: 21. The CDR3 consists of 19 residues. The V gene's germline CDR1 is TSWWSYY and CDR2 QGS. CDR3 coding DNA: TGTGCTCTTGGGCCCCGGCTCCAGGGGATACCACCCACAGTCGATAAACTCATCTTT. Translation gives CALGPRLQGIPPTVDKLIF.

In this sample, this clone turned up a few times. This specimen includes other DNA sequences encoding the same CDR3. V and J are TRDV1 and TRDJ1; D remains ambiguous. V was trimmed by 1 base and J by 8 bases, leaving 14 bases between them. Germline V gene lookup returns CDR1 TSWWSYY and CDR2 QGS. This CDR3 has 14 amino acids. The CDR3 nucleotides read TGTGCTCTTGGGGAACCCAGTTTAAGGGGCAAACTCATCTTT. This translates into CALGEPSLRGKLIF.

The V call is TRDV1, the J call TRDJ1; a possible D gene is TRDD3 (5 bases). The V gene's germline CDR1 is TSWWSYY and CDR2 QGS. This CDR3 has 19 residues. V was pared by 7 bases and J by 8 bases, with 35 bases between. In nucleotides, the CDR3 is TGTGCTCTTGCCTCCGCCATCCACCCAGAAGGTCGGGGACGGTTGAAACTCATCTTT. It specifies CALASAIHPEGRGRLKLIF.

This clone was recorded a few times. The J gene is TRDJ1, the V gene TRDV1; D might be TRDD3 (5 bases). The CDR3 consists of 14 residues. Trimming stripped 4 bases from V and 5 bases from J, with 14 bases between. Germline V CDR1 and CDR2: TSWWSYY, QGS. CDR3 residues: CALGARDFGDKLIF. CDR3 DNA sequence: TGTGCTCTTGGGGCTCGGGATTTCGGAGATAAACTCATCTTT.

The J segment is TRDJ1; no V gene was assigned; the listed D gene, TRDD3, was not tested against the DNA. CDR3 size: 17 residues. CDR3 DNA sequence: TGTGCTCTTGGGGAACTAGCTACTGGGGGACACACCGATAAACTCATCTTT. It codes for CALGELATGGHTDKLIF.

This clone was observed a few times. V usage is TRDV1 and J usage is TRDJ1; D may correspond to TRDD2 or TRDD3 (6 bases each). This CDR3 spans 20 amino acids. CDR1 and CDR2 (germline): TSWWSYY, QGS. V was cut by 0 bases and J by 0 bases, with 23 bases left in between. The CDR3 DNA is TGTGCTCTTGGGGAACTAACCTCCTACAAACGGGGGAGATACACCGATAAACTCATCTTT. Its protein product is CALGELTSYKRGRYTDKLIF.